The clone carrying this T cell receptor beta chain showed up many times. TCRdb processed the PCR reads anew with MiXCR; each CDR3 protein has one entry. The data show about 22,000 distinct CDR3 sequences, roughly 32% seen once. The sample is drawn from a study of tumor-infiltrating lymphocytes in oesophageal squamous cell carcinoma. The length of the CDR3 is 13 residues. The germline V gene encodes CDR1 MDHEN and CDR2 SYDVKM. Deletions cut 5 bases from V and 0 bases from J, with 7 bases between. The sample taken for sequencing was esophageal tumor tissue. The chain combines TRBV28 with TRBJ1-1; TRBD1 is a possible D gene (6 bases). This TCR was recovered from a female donor with esophageal squamous cell carcinoma. Here the CDR3 reads CASSGTLNTEAFF. In nucleotides, the CDR3 is TGTGCCAGCAGTGGGACACTGAACACTGAAGCTTTCTTT.